These 25 T cell receptor beta chains came from one sample sequenced in a study of blood T cells in healthy people across ages (dated by TCRdb to the mid-2010s). The library was prepared using 5' RACE. The sequencing machine was an Illumina HiSeq 2500. A second PCR of about 6 to 12 cycles was performed with a sample-barcoded 5' primer and a J-beta primer mix. TCRdb cleaned the public reads at Q25 with fastp, built clones with MiXCR and kept in-frame beta chains. Entries that share a CDR3 protein sequence are merged under the most common genes and DNA. In this sample the table shows around 500,000 distinct CDR3 sequences, about 26% of which occur a single time. The ten most abundant clones make up 3% to 4% of the sample. The same data also went into a second study, on T cells of mothers and their children.

The sample comprised blood. These receptors all stem from a boy aged 2 to 10 in good health.

This clonotype was seen a handful of times. This may be a read error, as it is one base from a much larger clone. The CDR3: CASGYTDRVEKGHF. In DNA form, the CDR3 reads TGTGCCAGCGGTTACACGGACAGGGTTGAGAAGGGCCACTTT. The rearrangement links TRBV6-5 to TRBJ1-6; 8 bases fit TRBD1. The V gene's germline CDR1 is MNHEY and CDR2 SVGAGI. This CDR3 has 14 residues.

This clonotype has just a few counts. The J gene is TRBJ1-2, the V gene TRBV30, with D perhaps matching TRBD1 (6 bases). V was trimmed by 0 bases and J by 6 bases, leaving 11 bases between them. From germline, CDR1 is GTSNPN and CDR2 SVGIG (reference sequence). The CDR3 runs to 13 residues. The CDR3 is CAWSVSGGHGYTF. CDR3 nucleotide sequence: TGTGCCTGGAGTGTATCGGGGGGCCATGGCTACACCTTC.

This clonotype has only a few counts. The chain couples TRBV12-3 or TRBV12-4 to TRBJ2-5; 10 bases match TRBD2. The J call is uncertain, as TRBJ2-1 better fits the DNA end. The CDR3 has 12 residues. As DNA, the CDR3 is TGTGCCAGCCTAGCGGGAGTGGGAGAGCAGTTCTTC. Translation: CASLAGVGEQFF.

This rearrangement joins TRBV5-5 to TRBJ2-1; the D is unclear. CDR3 size: 13 residues. The V gene lost 1 base and the J gene lost 9 bases, with 11 bases spanning the gap. Germline CDR1 SGHKS, CDR2 YYEKEE (reference sequence). CDR3: CASSLWADSEQFF. CDR3 DNA: TGTGCCAGCAGCTTGTGGGCCGATTCTGAGCAGTTCTTC.

There are a few counts of this clonotype. The gene calls are TRBV20-1 and TRBJ1-1; TRBD1 is a possible D gene (5 bases). Germline CDR1 and CDR2: DFQATT and SNEGSKA (reference sequence). There are 11 residues in the CDR3. With 5 bases removed from V and 11 bases from J, the gap between germline ends came to 15 bases. The CDR3 DNA follows: TGCAGTGCTTCTCGGGACCTCGAGGCTTTCTTT. Translating gives CSASRDLEAFF.

The chain employs TRBV27 and TRBJ1-4, with D unclear. CDR1 and CDR2 (germline): MNHEY, SMNVEV (reference sequence). Trimming removed 5 bases at V and 6 bases at J, with 10 bases between. This CDR3 region has 13 residues. This chain's CDR3 is CASSPRGYEKLFF. CDR3 sequence (DNA): TGTGCCAGCAGTCCTCGTGGGTATGAAAAACTGTTTTTT.

This clonotype showed up many times. V usage is TRBV7-2 and J usage is TRBJ2-1; 7 bases agree with TRBD2. V lost 2 bases to trimming and J lost 8 bases; unmatched junction nucleotides: 6. Germline CDR1 is SGHTA and CDR2 is FQGNSA. The CDR3 length is 14 residues. CDR3 region: CASSLNRGVDEQFF. The CDR3, as DNA: TGTGCCAGCAGCTTAAATCGGGGGGTGGATGAGCAGTTCTTC.

A few counts support this clonotype. In DNA, the CDR3 is TGCAGTGCTAGTCTCCTAGCGGGAGGGCGGAATGAGCAGTTCTTC. It codes for CSASLLAGGRNEQFF. V gene TRBV20-1 combines with J gene TRBJ2-1; 12 nucleotides match TRBD2. This CDR3 has 15 residues. CDR1 and CDR2 (germline): DFQATT, SNEGSKA (reference sequence). Trimming at V came to 3 bases and at J to 7 bases, leaving 7 bases not matched to a gene.

The chain joins TRBV11-2 to TRBJ2-7; 8 bases are shared with TRBD2. The CDR3 is 15 amino acids. With 4 bases clipped from V and 6 bases from J, the junction kept 11 bases outside the gene matches. CDR1 is SGHAT and CDR2 is FQNNGV in the germline V gene. CDR3 coding DNA: TGTGCCAGCAGCTCCGCCCCGGGACTAGGGTCCGAGCAGTACTTC. It codes for CASSSAPGLGSEQYF.

This clonotype was seen only a few times. The chain employs TRBV28 and TRBJ2-5; no definite D call. V shed 6 bases and J shed 13 bases, with 24 bases lying between them. The CDR3 totals 14 residues. Germline V gene sequence: CDR1 MDHEN, CDR2 SYDVKM. DNA of the CDR3: TGTGCCAGCAGCCCAGCCTTCGGCTTCCCGGCCCTGTACTTC. It yields the protein CASSPAFGFPALYF.

The chain has TRBV3-1 and TRBJ2-5; D gene unclear. Trimming cost V 0 bases and J 11 bases, with 10 bases left between them. Germline assignment: CDR1 LGHDT and CDR2 YNNKEL (reference sequence). There are 12 residues in the CDR3. CDR3 amino acids: CASSQDRRAQYF. The CDR3 coding sequence is TGTGCCAGCAGCCAAGATCGCCGAGCTCAGTACTTC.

The table lists this clonotype with a few counts. The J gene is TRBJ2-2, the V gene TRBV15; no clear D gene. Trimming removed 5 bases at V and 4 bases at J, with 8 bases between. This CDR3 has 13 amino acids. The V gene's germline CDR1 is LNHNV and CDR2 YYDKDF (reference sequence). DNA of the CDR3: TGTGCCACCAGCGAACTCCCCACCGGGGAGCTGTTTTTT. Translating gives CATSELPTGELFF.

This clonotype was observed a handful of times. The chain employs TRBV30 and TRBJ1-2; D possibly corresponds to TRBD1 (6 bases). Germline CDR1 and CDR2: GTSNPN and SVGIG (reference sequence). V was cut by 4 bases and J by 7 bases, with 16 bases left in between. The CDR3 sequence is 13 residues long. Here the CDR3 reads CAWTPAGGFGYTF. In nucleotides, the CDR3 is TGTGCCTGGACCCCTGCGGGGGGCTTTGGCTACACCTTC.

This clonotype showed up many times. This chain connects TRBV7-9 to TRBJ2-7; D is perhaps TRBD2 (5 bases). CDR3 length: 13 residues. V was shortened by 1 base and J by 6 bases, with 10 bases between the two germline ends. Germline CDR1 SEHNR, CDR2 FQNEAQ (reference sequence). CDR3 amino acids: CASSLVRESEQYF. For the CDR3, the DNA is TGTGCCAGCAGCTTAGTAAGGGAGAGCGAGCAGTACTTC.

V gene TRBV29-1 combines with J gene TRBJ1-1, with D possibly being TRBD1 (5 bases). Germline CDR1 SQVTM, CDR2 ANQGSEA. The CDR3 is 15 residues long. The V end lost 5 bases, the J end lost 3 bases, and 19 bases lay between the germline ends. CDR3 in amino acids: CSVRGNGREYTEAFF. The CDR3 DNA reads as TGCAGCGTTAGAGGTAACGGCAGGGAGTACACTGAAGCTTTCTTT.

The chain employs TRBV12-3 or TRBV12-4 and TRBJ2-7; perhaps TRBD1 as D (6 bases). V shed 1 base and J shed 6 bases, with 16 bases lying between them. There are 15 residues in the CDR3. In DNA form, the CDR3 reads TGTGCCAGCAGTTTAGTTGGACAGACCCCCGGCGAGCAGTACTTC. Protein product: CASSLVGQTPGEQYF.

This clonotype has a handful of counts. V is TRBV10-3 and J is TRBJ2-1; TRBD1 matches at 9 bases. Trimming took 5 bases from V and 8 from J; bases not matched to a gene: 10. Germline V gene data show CDR1 as ENHRY and CDR2 as SYGVKD. The CDR3 has 15 amino acids. CDR3 nucleotide sequence: TGTGCCATCAGTTTATCGACAGGGGGTTCGGATGAGCAGTTCTTC. Amino acid sequence: CAISLSTGGSDEQFF.

This clonotype was found a few times. This chain connects TRBV5-1 to TRBJ2-1; 11 nucleotides match TRBD2. The CDR3 covers 17 residues. Germline CDR1 reads SGHRS; CDR2 reads YFSETQ. V trimming: 0 bases; J trimming: 7 bases; junction bases outside the gene matches: 9. The CDR3 nucleotides are TGCGCCAGCAGCTTGGTCGAGACTAGCGGGACCCTGAATGAGCAGTTCTTC. Its translation is CASSLVETSGTLNEQFF.

The chain has TRBV3-1 and TRBJ1-1, with D hard to call. Germline V lookup: CDR1 LGHDT, CDR2 YNNKEL (reference sequence). V was cut by 4 bases and J by 1 base, with 10 bases left in between. The CDR3 runs 14 residues. The CDR3 reads CASSPWTENTEAFF. The CDR3 DNA sequence: TGTGCCAGCAGCCCCTGGACCGAGAACACTGAAGCTTTCTTT.

This clonotype was counted between two and nine times. This sequence joins TRBV20-1 and TRBJ1-4, with D possibly being TRBD1 (6 bases). From germline, CDR1 is DFQATT and CDR2 SNEGSKA (reference sequence). The CDR3 extends over 13 amino acids. Trimming cost V 1 base and J 6 bases, with 9 bases left between them. In DNA, the CDR3 is TGCAGTGCTAGAGTGGCAGGGGATGAAAAACTGTTTTTT. Amino acids: CSARVAGDEKLFF.

This clonotype occurred a few times. V gene TRBV28 combines with J gene TRBJ2-3; 10 positions agree with TRBD1. Looked up from germline, CDR1 is MDHEN and CDR2 is SYDVKM. V lost 3 bases, J lost 3 bases, and 6 bases stayed unmatched. The CDR3 has 16 amino acids. The CDR3 coding sequence is TGTGCCAGCAGTTTTGGTGGGACAGGGGAGACAGATACGCAGTATTTT. It codes for CASSFGGTGETDTQYF.

V and J are TRBV12-3 or TRBV12-4 and TRBJ2-3, with unresolved D. The CDR3 has 12 amino acids. The germline V and J ends were trimmed by 10 bases and 4 bases, with 12 bases remaining between them. This CDR3 reads CAIALPPDTQYF. CDR3 nucleotides: TGTGCCATTGCCTTACCCCCAGATACGCAGTATTTT.

This clonotype was seen a few times. The chain joins TRBV18 to TRBJ2-7; 7 bases line up with TRBD2. The CDR3 sequence is 15 residues long. CDR1 and CDR2 (germline): KGHSH, LQKENI. With V trimmed by 4 bases and J by 1 base, 7 bases remained unmatched. The CDR3 here is CASSRPGLLSYEQYF. The CDR3 coding sequence is TGTGCCAGCTCACGGCCGGGACTACTATCCTACGAGCAGTACTTC.

The chain uses TRBV3-1 and TRBJ1-2, with D possibly matching TRBD1 (5 bases). Germline V gene data show CDR1 as LGHDT and CDR2 as YNNKEL (reference sequence). The CDR3 is 14 amino acids. Trimming cost V 1 base and J 8 bases, with 14 bases left between them. CDR3 sequence reads: CASSQGSRAIGYTF. The CDR3 region has the DNA TGTGCCAGCAGCCAAGGCTCCAGGGCCATCGGCTACACCTTC.

The chain joins TRBV12-5 to TRBJ1-1; the match to TRBD1 covers 7 bases. Germline V gene data show CDR1 as LGHNT and CDR2 as FRNRAP. The CDR3 totals 15 residues. V lost 3 bases and J lost 1; bases outside the gene matches: 5. CDR3 residues: CASGFRQGRNTEAFF. CDR3 nucleotide sequence: TGTGCTAGTGGTTTTCGACAGGGAAGGAACACTGAAGCTTTCTTT. Drawing the rest from reference TRBV12-5 and TRBJ1-1, the complete variable domain is DARVTQTPRHKVTEMGQEVTMRCQPILGHNTVFWYRQTMMQGLELLAYFRNRAPLDDSGMPKDRFSAEMPDATLATLKIQPSEPRDSAVYFCASGFRQGRNTEAFFGQGTRLTVV.